These T cell receptor beta chains were read from a single sample in a study of CD8+CD57+ T cells in acquired aplastic anemia. TCRdb processed the reads anew with MiXCR; each CDR3 protein has one entry. The repertoire includes about 290,000 distinct CDR3 sequences, under 60% of them detected once, and 1% to 1.5% sits in the top ten. The sequencing input was sorted CD4+, CD8+, or CD8+CD57+ T cells (not recorded which) from PBMCs. Every receptor here comes from a human donor with aplastic anemia. Each CDR3 is given with its conserved first and last residue. The D gene is left open where the match is weak. Size values are once, few and many counts, or a class for expanded clones, and some rows have none.

many	TRBD1	TRBV6-5	TRBJ1-6	CASSYGQGDNLHF	TGTGCCAGCAGTTACGGGCAGGGGGACAACCTCCACTTT
-	TRBD2	TRBV7-2	TRBJ2-5	CASFPEMGSGGAEETQYF	TGTGCCAGCTTCCCGGAGATGGGTAGCGGGGGGGCGGAGGAGACCCAGTACTTC
many	-	TRBV5-1	TRBJ2-2	CASSSSSTAGELFF	TGCGCCAGCAGCTCCTCTAGTACTGCCGGGGAGCTGTTTTTT
-	-	TRBV2	TRBJ1-2	CASDRAGAYGYTF	TGTGCCAGCGACCGGGCAGGCGCTTATGGCTACACCTTC
many	-	TRBV20-1	TRBJ1-5	CSARVVGAGNQPQHF	TGCAGTGCTAGAGTTGTGGGGGCCGGCAATCAGCCCCAGCATTTT
-	-	TRBV2	TRBJ1-2	CASSENPGLHYGYTF	TGTGCCAGCAGCGAGAATCCGGGACTACACTATGGCTACACCTTC
-	-	TRBV7-2	TRBJ2-7	CASSSVSAGREQYF	TGTGCCAGCAGCTCCGTTTCGGCAGGTCGTGAGCAGTACTTC
-	-	TRBV19	TRBJ2-3	CASSIAVAPQYF	TGTGCCAGTAGTATAGCGGTAGCCCCGCAGTATTTT
many	-	TRBV20-1	TRBJ1-1	CSARVEGRGNTEAFF	TGCAGTGCTAGAGTGGAGGGCAGGGGGAACACTGAAGCTTTCTTT
-	TRBD2	TRBV11-2	TRBJ2-5	CASSLGGLAVSGEAQYF	TGTGCCAGCAGCTTAGGGGGACTAGCGGTGTCAGGGGAGGCCCAGTACTTC
-	-	TRBV19	TRBJ2-7	CASNTVQARTSYEQYF	TGTGCCAGTAATACGGTCCAGGCCCGAACCTCCTACGAGCAGTACTTC
-	TRBD2	TRBV2	TRBJ2-3	CATEGLAGADTQYF	TGTGCCACCGAGGGACTAGCGGGAGCAGATACGCAGTATTTT
-	TRBD1	TRBV7-3	TRBJ1-2	CASSTQSTGDRYGYTF	TGTGCCAGCAGCACCCAATCCACAGGGGATCGCTATGGCTACACCTTC
many	-	TRBV6-1	TRBJ2-7	CASSESFYEQYF	TGTGCCAGCAGTGAGTCATTCTACGAGCAGTACTTC
-	TRBD2	TRBV2	TRBJ2-1	CASSEGVAGGLYAQFF	TGTGCCAGCAGTGAGGGTGTGGCGGGGGGGCTGTATGCGCAGTTCTTC
-	-	TRBV19	TRBJ2-2	CASRLQGNTGELFF	TGTGCCAGTAGGTTACAGGGGAACACCGGGGAGCTGTTTTTT
-	TRBD2	TRBV20-1	TRBJ2-7	CSAPRTSGTSYEQYF	TGCAGTGCTCCCCGGACTAGCGGGACTTCCTACGAGCAGTACTTC
-	TRBD2	TRBV29-1	TRBJ2-3	CSARDPSSGGSTDTQYF	TGCAGTGCTAGAGATCCTTCTAGCGGGGGTAGCACAGATACGCAGTATTTT
-	-	TRBV7-2	TRBJ1-1	CASSLERAKAFF	TGTGCCAGCAGCTTAGAAAGGGCCAAAGCTTTCTTT
many	-	TRBV11-1	TRBJ1-1	CASSFQNTEAFF	TGTGCCAGCAGCTTTCAGAACACTGAAGCTTTCTTT
-	-	TRBV20-1	TRBJ1-5	CSARGQVVQPQHF	TGCAGTGCTAGGGGGCAGGTAGTACAGCCCCAGCATTTT
-	-	TRBV7-9	TRBJ2-3	CASRYADTQYF	TGTGCCAGCAGATACGCGGATACGCAGTATTTT
many	TRBD2	TRBV5-1	TRBJ2-3	CASSWREPGTDTQYF	TGCGCCAGCAGCTGGCGGGAGCCGGGGACAGATACGCAGTATTTT
many	-	TRBV20-1	TRBJ1-1	CSARDGRGDTEAFF	TGCAGTGCTAGAGATGGGAGGGGGGACACTGAAGCTTTCTTT
many	-	TRBV7-2	TRBJ2-5	CASSLGIQETQYF	TGTGCCAGCAGCTTAGGGATCCAAGAGACCCAGTACTTC
many	TRBD1	TRBV28	TRBJ1-2	CASSITRGQGYTF	TGTGCCAGCAGTATCACCAGGGGGCAAGGCTACACCTTC
-	-	TRBV15	TRBJ1-1	CATSRDADSDTEAFF	TGTGCCACCAGCAGAGACGCTGATTCGGACACTGAAGCTTTCTTT
-	-	TRBV6-5	TRBJ1-1	CASSYLSEAFF	TGTGCCAGCAGTTACTTGAGTGAAGCTTTCTTT
-	TRBD2	TRBV20-1	TRBJ2-5	CSARASGGSYETQYF	TGCAGTGCTAGAGCTAGCGGGGGAAGCTACGAGACCCAGTACTTC
-	-	TRBV6-4	TRBJ2-1	CASSGGEANEQFF	TGTGCCAGCAGTGGAGGGGAAGCCAATGAGCAGTTCTTC
-	TRBD1	TRBV7-2	TRBJ1-1	CASSTRTGVAFF	TGTGCCAGCAGCACTCGGACAGGGGTGGCTTTCTTT
-	TRBD2	TRBV12-3/TRBV12-4	TRBJ2-1	CASSGDGLAGGRNEQFF	TGTGCCAGCAGCGGGGACGGACTAGCGGGGGGGCGGAATGAGCAGTTCTTC
many	TRBD2	TRBV6-4	TRBJ2-1	CASSLLPPGTSGRASDNEQFF	TGTGCCAGCAGCCTATTACCCCCAGGGACTAGCGGGAGGGCCTCAGACAATGAGCAGTTCTTC
once	-	TRBV10-3	TRBJ2-7	CAISGSGTSTYEQYF	TGTGCCATCAGTGGATCCGGGACATCCACCTACGAGCAGTACTTC
-	TRBD2	TRBV2	TRBJ2-5	CASSEAGLAGGETQYF	TGTGCCAGCAGTGAAGCGGGACTAGCGGGGGGGGAGACCCAGTACTTC
-	TRBD1	TRBV7-2	TRBJ2-7	CASSPRWGQNYEQYF	TGTGCCAGCAGCCCCCGTTGGGGACAGAACTACGAGCAGTACTTC
-	-	TRBV2	TRBJ1-5	CASSANRVPQPQHF	TGTGCCAGCAGCGCTAACAGGGTACCGCAGCCCCAGCATTTT
-	-	TRBV6-5	TRBJ1-1	CASSYGEANTEAFF	TGTGCCAGCAGTTACGGGGAAGCGAACACTGAAGCTTTCTTT
-	TRBD2	TRBV12-3/TRBV12-4	TRBJ2-7	CASRASGRGYEQYF	TGTGCCAGCAGAGCCAGCGGGAGGGGCTACGAGCAGTACTTC
many	-	TRBV7-2	TRBJ2-1	CASSLARLEFF	TGTGCCAGCAGCCTGGCCCGACTTGAGTTCTTC
few	-	TRBV2	TRBJ2-1	CASSETSLGGEQFF	TGTGCCAGCAGTGAAACCAGCCTGGGGGGTGAGCAGTTCTTC
-	TRBD1	TRBV4-1	TRBJ2-7	CASSQDDRGPAYEQYF	TGCGCCAGCAGCCAGGACGACAGGGGGCCGGCCTACGAGCAGTACTTC